These 24 T cell receptor beta chains came from one sample sequenced in a study of technical replicates of blood from several donors. Here immunoSEQ multiplex PCR was the method, and the copy in TCRdb shows in-frame clones only, minus some. The profile covers around 90,000 clones, with over 90% appearing a single time and around 0.42% taken by the ten largest. The sample consisted of T cells isolated from PBMCs. All receptors come from a human donor in good health.

The count of this clone is one. The chain is built from TRBV7-3 and TRBJ2-7; D is unclear. CDR1 is SGHTA, CDR2 FQGTGA, per germline. This CDR3 is built from 13 residues. V was shortened by 2 bases and J by 3 bases, with 8 bases between the two germline ends. CDR3 sequence reads: CASSLGVYYEQYF. In DNA, the CDR3 is TGTGCCAGCAGCTTAGGAGTTTACTACGAGCAGTACTTC.

The chain combines TRBV10-2 with TRBJ1-1; the D is unclear. V lost 5 bases to trimming and J lost 1 base, with 5 bases between them. Germline values: CDR1 WSHSY, CDR2 SAAADI. The CDR3 sequence is 12 residues long. The DNA of the CDR3 is TGCGCCAGCAGTCACACGAACACTGAAGCTTTCTTT. Translation: CASSHTNTEAFF.

V is TRBV7-6 and J is TRBJ2-3; TRBD1 agrees at 8 bases. V was pared by 1 base and J by 1 base, with 10 bases of the junction left unmatched. Looked up from germline, CDR1 is SGHVS and CDR2 is FNYEAQ. The CDR3 spans 18 residues. CDR3 in DNA: TGTGCCAGCAGCTTAGGGACAGGGTGGGAGAAAGGCACAGATACGCAGTATTTT. Protein: CASSLGTGWEKGTDTQYF.

The J gene is TRBJ1-2, the V gene TRBV27, with D possibly TRBD1 on 5 matching bases. CDR1 is MNHEY, CDR2 SMNVEV, per germline (reference sequence). This CDR3 region has 13 residues. The ends were cut back, 2 bases at V and 4 bases at J, with 8 bases in the middle. The CDR3 here is CASSLGGTYGYTF. The DNA for the CDR3 is TGTGCCAGCAGTTTAGGAGGGACCTATGGCTACACCTTC.

This rearrangement joins TRBV4-3 to TRBJ2-1; tentatively, D is TRBD2 (5 bases). Germline V gene data show CDR1 as LGHNA and CDR2 as YSLEER. The CDR3 totals 16 residues. V lost 1 base to trimming and J lost 0 bases, with 10 bases between them. In DNA, the CDR3 is TGCGCCAGCAGCCAAGGGCGGGCTAGCTCCTACAATGAGCAGTTCTTC. It encodes CASSQGRASSYNEQFF.

J is TRBJ2-7 and V is TRBV6-6; no clear D gene. Trimming took off 2 bases at V and 3 bases at J, with 8 bases between the two ends. Per the germline V gene, CDR1 is MNHNY and CDR2 is SVGAGI (reference sequence). The CDR3 length is 13 residues. CDR3 sequence (DNA): TGTGCCAGCAGTTACACCGCCAGCTACGAGCAGTACTTC. This encodes CASSYTASYEQYF.

Here the CDR3 reads CASSLSGSTQYF. CDR3 nucleotide sequence: TGTGCCAGCAGCTTATCCGGGTCTACGCAGTATTTT. The chain couples TRBV5-4 to TRBJ2-3; no reliable D call. V lost 2 bases to trimming and J lost 8 bases, with 9 bases between them. The CDR3 has 12 residues. Per germline, CDR1 SGHNT and CDR2 YYREEE (reference sequence).

This chain uses TRBV7-6 with TRBJ2-7, with D possibly TRBD2 on 6 matching bases. The CDR3 runs 14 residues. The germline V and J ends were trimmed by 4 bases and 0 bases, with 10 bases remaining between them. Germline V lookup: CDR1 SGHVS, CDR2 FNYEAQ. The CDR3 bases are TGTGCCAGCAGCTCGAGCGGGTACTCCTACGAGCAGTACTTC. Translation: CASSSSGYSYEQYF.

This CDR3 reads CSVATGGDLYEQYF. CDR3 nucleotide sequence: TGCAGCGTCGCAACAGGAGGGGACCTCTACGAGCAGTACTTC. This chain uses TRBV29-1 with TRBJ2-7, with D maybe TRBD2 (6 bases). The CDR3 contains 14 residues. Germline V gene lookup returns CDR1 SQVTM and CDR2 ANQGSEA. Trimming pared 6 bases from V and 3 bases from J, leaving 18 bases between.

V usage is TRBV9 and J usage is TRBJ2-3; D unclear. Germline V gene lookup returns CDR1 SGDLS and CDR2 YYNGEE. V shed 0 bases and J shed 6 bases, with 8 bases lying between them. This CDR3 is built from 13 residues. For the CDR3, the DNA is TGTGCCAGCAGCGTAGCTAGGCAGGATACGCAGTATTTT. Its translation: CASSVARQDTQYF.

The chain is built from TRBV19 and TRBJ2-3, with no clear D. Germline V gives CDR1 LNHDA, CDR2 SQIVND (reference sequence). V was clipped by 3 bases and J by 6 bases, with 10 bases between them. This CDR3 has 13 residues. CDR3 residues: CASSILARDTQYF. DNA for the CDR3: TGTGCCAGTAGTATCCTGGCCAGGGATACGCAGTATTTT.

The rearrangement joins TRBV9 to TRBJ2-3, with 8 positions matching TRBD2. The germline CDR1 and CDR2 sequences are SGDLS and YYNGEE. V lost 4 bases, J lost 7 bases, and 8 bases stayed unmatched. The CDR3 runs 14 residues. The CDR3 here is CASSSGLAVNTQYF. In DNA form, the CDR3 reads TGTGCCAGCAGCTCCGGACTAGCTGTTAATACGCAGTATTTT.

This clone was observed a few times. The genes are TRBV5-6 and TRBJ2-7; D call uncertain. The CDR3 consists of 12 residues. CDR1 SGHDT and CDR2 YYEEEE come from the germline V gene. Trimming left V 2 bases short and J 12 bases short, with 15 bases between. Here the CDR3 reads CASSFSGTAAYF. Written as DNA, the CDR3 is TGTGCCAGCAGCTTTTCTGGTACGGCGGCGTACTTC.

V is TRBV9 and J is TRBJ1-1; TRBD1 matches at 12 bases. The CDR3 sequence is 19 residues long. Germline CDR1 and CDR2: SGDLS and YYNGEE. The V gene end was trimmed by 0 bases and the J gene end by 4 bases; junction bases not matched to a gene: 13. The DNA of the CDR3 is TGTGCCAGCAGCGTAGCCCAGTCCCCGGGGACAGGGGGCCGCACTGAAGCTTTCTTT. It specifies CASSVAQSPGTGGRTEAFF.

This clone was seen a single time. This rearrangement joins TRBV7-3 to TRBJ2-1, with D possibly matching TRBD2 (5 bases). The CDR3 consists of 12 residues. V lost 3 bases and J 8 bases, leaving 8 bases between the germline ends. Looked up from germline, CDR1 is SGHTA and CDR2 is FQGTGA. The CDR3 is CASSFTRDEQFF. In DNA, the CDR3 is TGTGCCAGCAGCTTCACTAGGGATGAGCAGTTCTTC. Together with reference TRBV7-3 and TRBJ2-1, the CDR3 gives the full variable domain: GAGVSQTPSNKVTEKGKYVELRCDPISGHTALYWYRQSLGQGPEFLIYFQGTGAADDSGLPNDRFFAVRPEGSVSTLKIQRTERGDSAVYLCASSFTRDEQFFGPGTRLTVL.

The chain is built from TRBV7-6 and TRBJ2-7; 8 bases fit TRBD2. Looked up from germline, CDR1 is SGHVS and CDR2 is FNYEAQ. The CDR3 is 13 residues long. V gave up 6 bases and J gave up 6 bases; unmatched junction bases: 7. DNA of the CDR3: TGTGCCAGCAGGGGACTAGAAAACGGCGAGCAGTACTTC. This codes for CASRGLENGEQYF.

CDR3 DNA: TGCAGCGTTGCCGGACAGGGGTCTCTCGGGGAGCTGTTTTTT. As protein: CSVAGQGSLGELFF. This rearrangement joins TRBV29-1 to TRBJ2-2; TRBD1 agrees at 9 bases. Germline V CDR1 and CDR2: SQVTM, ANQGSEA. The V and J ends lost 4 bases and 7 bases, in that order; junction bases with no gene match: 7. The CDR3 spans 14 residues.

The CDR3 protein is CASSLNGLAGSYNEQFF. DNA for the CDR3: TGTGCCAGCAGCTTAAACGGACTAGCGGGATCCTACAATGAGCAGTTCTTC. This chain links TRBV7-3 with TRBJ2-1; 12 bases align to TRBD2. V was clipped by 1 base and J by 1 base; unmatched bases: 2. The CDR3 contains 17 residues. The germline CDR1 and CDR2 sequences are SGHTA and FQGTGA.

The chain carries TRBV9 and TRBJ1-2; unclear D gene. The CDR3 consists of 12 residues. V shed 5 bases and J shed 7 bases, with 12 bases lying between them. The V gene's germline CDR1 is SGDLS and CDR2 YYNGEE. CDR3 amino acids: CASRPRVGGYTF. For the CDR3, the DNA is TGTGCCAGCAGGCCCCGGGTAGGTGGCTACACCTTC.

This clone came up a few times. The gene calls are TRBV19 and TRBJ1-1, with 9 bases identical to TRBD1. CDR1 and CDR2 (germline): LNHDA, SQIVND (reference sequence). V shed 7 bases, J shed 5 bases, and the junction held 8 bases outside the gene matches. The CDR3 runs to 14 residues. The CDR3 loop is CASTVQGAITEAFF. CDR3 DNA sequence: TGTGCCAGTACTGTACAGGGGGCGATAACTGAAGCTTTCTTT.

This clone was found once. The V and J genes are TRBV25-1 and TRBJ1-2; TRBD1 matches 7 bases. The CDR3 spans 16 residues. Germline trimming cut 1 base from V and 1 base from J; bases unmatched to any gene: 6. The germline V gene has CDR1 MGHDK and CDR2 SYGVNS. The CDR3 loop reads CASSELGAGGNYGYTF. The CDR3, as DNA: TGTGCCAGCAGTGAATTAGGCGCAGGGGGTAACTATGGCTACACCTTC.

The CDR3 DNA reads as TGTGCCAGCAGTTTACAGGGGTCTTACGAGCAGTACTTC. Translating gives CASSLQGSYEQYF. The V call is TRBV27, the J call TRBJ2-7, with D maybe TRBD1 (6 bases). The CDR3 loop spans 13 amino acids. V lost 2 bases and J 4 bases, leaving 9 bases between the germline ends. The V gene's germline CDR1 is MNHEY and CDR2 SMNVEV (reference sequence).

The chain is built from TRBV16 and TRBJ1-2; D unclear. There are 15 residues in the CDR3. The germline gives CDR1 KGHSY, CDR2 FQNENV. Trimming removed 4 bases from V and 0 bases from J, with 12 bases in between. In DNA form, the CDR3 reads TGTGCCAGCAGCCCCTTTATCGGGGCTAACTATGGCTACACCTTC. Its translation: CASSPFIGANYGYTF.

V gene TRBV5-1 combines with J gene TRBJ2-7; TRBD1 matches at 8 bases. CDR3 length: 12 amino acids. Per the germline V gene, CDR1 is SGHRS and CDR2 is YFSETQ. Germline trimming cut 4 bases from V and 5 bases from J; bases unmatched to any gene: 2. CDR3: CASSLDRDEQYF. Written as DNA, the CDR3 is TGCGCCAGCAGCCTGGACAGGGACGAGCAGTACTTC.